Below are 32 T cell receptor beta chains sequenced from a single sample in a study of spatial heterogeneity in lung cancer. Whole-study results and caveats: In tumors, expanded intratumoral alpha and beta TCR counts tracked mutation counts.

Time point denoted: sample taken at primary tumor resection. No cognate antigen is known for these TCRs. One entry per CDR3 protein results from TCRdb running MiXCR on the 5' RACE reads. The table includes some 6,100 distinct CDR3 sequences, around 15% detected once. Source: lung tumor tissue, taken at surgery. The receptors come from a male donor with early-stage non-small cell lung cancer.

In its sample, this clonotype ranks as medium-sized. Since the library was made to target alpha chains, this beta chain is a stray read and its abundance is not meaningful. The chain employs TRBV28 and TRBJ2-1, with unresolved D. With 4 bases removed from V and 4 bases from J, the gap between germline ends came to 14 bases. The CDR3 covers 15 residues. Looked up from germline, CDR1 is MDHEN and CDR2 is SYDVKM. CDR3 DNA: TGTGCCAGCAGTTCTCAAACAGTTAGGTACAATGAGCAGTTCTTC. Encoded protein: CASSSQTVRYNEQFF.

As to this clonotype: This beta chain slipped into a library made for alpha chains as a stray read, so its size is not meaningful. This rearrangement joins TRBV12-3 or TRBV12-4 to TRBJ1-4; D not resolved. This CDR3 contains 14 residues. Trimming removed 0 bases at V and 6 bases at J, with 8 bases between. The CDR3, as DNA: TGTGCCAGCAGTTTAGCGGGTCTTGATGAAAAACTGTTTTTT. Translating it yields CASSLAGLDEKLFF.

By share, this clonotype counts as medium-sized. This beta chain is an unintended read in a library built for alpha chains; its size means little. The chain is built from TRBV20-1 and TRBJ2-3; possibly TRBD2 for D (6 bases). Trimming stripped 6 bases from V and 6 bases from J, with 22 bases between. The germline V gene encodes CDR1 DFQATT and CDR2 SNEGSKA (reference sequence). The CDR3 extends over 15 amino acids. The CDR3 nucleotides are TGCAGTGCAACGTCCCCCGGGAAGGGGAGGGATACGCAGTATTTT. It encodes CSATSPGKGRDTQYF.

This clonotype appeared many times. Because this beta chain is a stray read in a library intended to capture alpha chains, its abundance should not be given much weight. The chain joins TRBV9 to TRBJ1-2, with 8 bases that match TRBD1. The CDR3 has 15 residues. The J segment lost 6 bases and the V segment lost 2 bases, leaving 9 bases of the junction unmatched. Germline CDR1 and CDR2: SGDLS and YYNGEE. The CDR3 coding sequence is TGTGCCAGCAGCGTTAGCGGGACAGGCATGAATGGCTACACCTTC. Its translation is CASSVSGTGMNGYTF.

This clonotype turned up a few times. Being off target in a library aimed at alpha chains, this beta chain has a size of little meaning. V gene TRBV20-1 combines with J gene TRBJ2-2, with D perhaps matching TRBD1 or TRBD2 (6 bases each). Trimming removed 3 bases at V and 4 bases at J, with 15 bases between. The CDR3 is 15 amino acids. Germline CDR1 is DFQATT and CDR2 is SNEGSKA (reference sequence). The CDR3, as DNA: TGCAGTGCTAGGGATTCCGGGGGCCCCACCGGGGAGCTGTTTTTT. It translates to CSARDSGGPTGELFF.

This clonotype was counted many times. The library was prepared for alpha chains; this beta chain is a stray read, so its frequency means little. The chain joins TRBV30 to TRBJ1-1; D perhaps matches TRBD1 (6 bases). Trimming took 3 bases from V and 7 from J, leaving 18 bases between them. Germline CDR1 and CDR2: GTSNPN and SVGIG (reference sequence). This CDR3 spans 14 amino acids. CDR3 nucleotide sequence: TGTGCCTGGAGGGGGGGCCTTATCGGTGGTGAAGCTTTCTTT. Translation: CAWRGGLIGGEAFF. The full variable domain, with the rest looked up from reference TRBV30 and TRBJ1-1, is SQTIHQWPATLVQPVGSPLSLECTVEGTSNPNLYWYRQAAGRGLQLLFYSVGIGQISSEVPQNLSASRPQDRQFILSSKKLLLSDSGFYLCAWRGGLIGGEAFFGQGTRLTVV.

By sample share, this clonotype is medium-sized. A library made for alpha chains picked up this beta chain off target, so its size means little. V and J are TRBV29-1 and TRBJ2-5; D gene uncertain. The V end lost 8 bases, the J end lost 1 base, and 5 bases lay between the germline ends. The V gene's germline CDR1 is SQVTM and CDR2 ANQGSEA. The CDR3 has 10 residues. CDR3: CSYFQETQYF. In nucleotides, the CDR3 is TGCAGCTATTTCCAAGAGACCCAGTACTTC.

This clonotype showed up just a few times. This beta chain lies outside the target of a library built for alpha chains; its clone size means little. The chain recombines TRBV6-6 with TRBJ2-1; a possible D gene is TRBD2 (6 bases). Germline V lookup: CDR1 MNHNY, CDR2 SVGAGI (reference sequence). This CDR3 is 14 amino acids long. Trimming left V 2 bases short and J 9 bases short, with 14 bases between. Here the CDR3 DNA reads TGTGCCAGCAGTTACGACGGGACTTTTTCTGAGCAGTTCTTC. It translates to CASSYDGTFSEQFF.

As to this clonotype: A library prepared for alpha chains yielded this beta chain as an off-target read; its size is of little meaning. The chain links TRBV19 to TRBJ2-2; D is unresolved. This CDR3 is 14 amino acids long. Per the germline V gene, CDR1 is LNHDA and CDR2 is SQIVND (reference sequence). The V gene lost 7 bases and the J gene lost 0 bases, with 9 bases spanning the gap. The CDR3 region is CASTTGTNTGELFF. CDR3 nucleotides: TGTGCCAGTACCACCGGCACGAACACCGGGGAGCTGTTTTTT.

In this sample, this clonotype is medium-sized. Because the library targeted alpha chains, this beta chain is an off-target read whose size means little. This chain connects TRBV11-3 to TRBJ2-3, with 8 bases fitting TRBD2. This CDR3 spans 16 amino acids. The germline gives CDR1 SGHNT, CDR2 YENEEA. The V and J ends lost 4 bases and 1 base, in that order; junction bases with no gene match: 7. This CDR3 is CASSSGSTSGTDTQYF. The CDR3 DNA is TGTGCCAGCAGCTCCGGGTCGACTAGCGGCACAGATACGCAGTATTTT.

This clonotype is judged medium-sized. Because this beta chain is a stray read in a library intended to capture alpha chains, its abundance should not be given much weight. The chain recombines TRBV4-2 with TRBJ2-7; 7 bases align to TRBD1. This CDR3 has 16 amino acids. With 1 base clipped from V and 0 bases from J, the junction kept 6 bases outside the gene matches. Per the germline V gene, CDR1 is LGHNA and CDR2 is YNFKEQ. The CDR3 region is CASSQGHGDSSYEQYF. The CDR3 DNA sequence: TGTGCCAGCAGCCAAGGTCACGGGGACAGCTCCTACGAGCAGTACTTC.

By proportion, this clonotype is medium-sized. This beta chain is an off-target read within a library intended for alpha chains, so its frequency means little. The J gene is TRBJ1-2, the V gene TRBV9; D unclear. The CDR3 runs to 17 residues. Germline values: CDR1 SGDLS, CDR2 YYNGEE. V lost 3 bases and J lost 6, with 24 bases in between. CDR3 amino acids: CASSGTPFISPGNGYTF. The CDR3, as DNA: TGTGCCAGCAGCGGAACCCCTTTTATCAGCCCCGGGAATGGCTACACCTTC.

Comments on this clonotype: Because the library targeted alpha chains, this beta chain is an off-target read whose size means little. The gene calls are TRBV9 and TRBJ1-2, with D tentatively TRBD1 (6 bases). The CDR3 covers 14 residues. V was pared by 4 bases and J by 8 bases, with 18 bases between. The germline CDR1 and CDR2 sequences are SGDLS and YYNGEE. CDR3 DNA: TGTGCCAGCAGCAACCCTGGAGGGGGTGAGGGCTACACCTTC. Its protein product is CASSNPGGGEGYTF.

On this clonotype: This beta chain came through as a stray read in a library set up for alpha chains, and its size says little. CDR3 in amino acids: CSANRDSYEQYF. As DNA, the CDR3 is TGCAGTGCTAACAGGGACTCCTACGAGCAGTACTTC. The gene calls are TRBV20-1 and TRBJ2-7, with a possible D match to TRBD1 (6 bases). V shed 4 bases and J shed 0 bases, with 7 bases lying between them. The germline V gene encodes CDR1 DFQATT and CDR2 SNEGSKA (reference sequence). This CDR3 comprises 12 residues.

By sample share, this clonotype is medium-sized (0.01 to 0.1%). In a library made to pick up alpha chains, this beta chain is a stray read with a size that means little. In nucleotides, the CDR3 is TGTGCCAGCAGTTTAGGAGCGACTCCCACAGATACGCAGTATTTT. Translation gives CASSLGATPTDTQYF. V is TRBV27 and J is TRBJ2-3; D unclear. V was shortened by 2 bases and J by 2 bases, with 11 bases between the two germline ends. CDR3 length: 15 residues. CDR1 and CDR2 from the germline V gene are MNHEY and SMNVEV (reference sequence).

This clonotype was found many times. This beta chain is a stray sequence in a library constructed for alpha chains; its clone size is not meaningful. As DNA, the CDR3 is TGTGCCAGCAGCCAAGCGGGGGGCACAGATACGCAGTATTTT. It codes for CASSQAGGTDTQYF. The chain couples TRBV14 to TRBJ2-3, with a tentative D call TRBD2 (6 bases). The CDR3 is made up of 14 amino acids. Looked up from germline, CDR1 is SGHDN and CDR2 is FVKESK. V was cut by 1 base and J by 1 base, with 6 bases left in between.

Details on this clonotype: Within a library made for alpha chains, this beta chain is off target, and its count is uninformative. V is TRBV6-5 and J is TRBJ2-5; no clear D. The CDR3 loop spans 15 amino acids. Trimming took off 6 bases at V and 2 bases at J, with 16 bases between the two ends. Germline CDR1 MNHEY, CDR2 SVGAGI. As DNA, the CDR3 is TGTGCCAGCAGATCCTTATACAGTGGTCAAGAGACCCAGTACTTC. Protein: CASRSLYSGQETQYF.

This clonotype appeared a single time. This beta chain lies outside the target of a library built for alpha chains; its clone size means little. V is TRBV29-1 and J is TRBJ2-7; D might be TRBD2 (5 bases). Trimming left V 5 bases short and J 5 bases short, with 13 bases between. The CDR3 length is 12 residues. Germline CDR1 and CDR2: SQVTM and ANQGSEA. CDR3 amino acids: CSVLRGVDEQYF. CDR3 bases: TGCAGCGTTCTCCGGGGAGTGGACGAGCAGTACTTC.

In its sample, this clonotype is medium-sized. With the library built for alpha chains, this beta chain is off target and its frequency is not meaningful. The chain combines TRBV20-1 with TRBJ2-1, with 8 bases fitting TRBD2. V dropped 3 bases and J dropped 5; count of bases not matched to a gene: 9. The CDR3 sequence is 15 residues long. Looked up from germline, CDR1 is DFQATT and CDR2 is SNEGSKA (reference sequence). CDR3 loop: CSASHPGGVNNEQFF. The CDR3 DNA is TGCAGTGCTAGTCACCCGGGAGGGGTTAACAATGAGCAGTTCTTC.

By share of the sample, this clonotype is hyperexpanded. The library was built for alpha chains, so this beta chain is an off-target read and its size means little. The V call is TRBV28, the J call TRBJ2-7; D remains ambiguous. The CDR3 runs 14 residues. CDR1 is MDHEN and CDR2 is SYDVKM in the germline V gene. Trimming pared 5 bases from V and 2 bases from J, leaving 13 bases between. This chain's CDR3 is CASSPLGWPYEQYF. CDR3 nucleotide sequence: TGTGCCAGCAGTCCCTTGGGGTGGCCCTACGAGCAGTACTTC.

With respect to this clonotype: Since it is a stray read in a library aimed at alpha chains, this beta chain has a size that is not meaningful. CDR3 in amino acids: CATSQSGADTQYF. CDR3 sequence (DNA): TGTGCCACCAGCCAGAGCGGGGCAGATACGCAGTATTTT. The genes are TRBV15 and TRBJ2-3; 7 bases align to TRBD2. Germline CDR1 LNHNV, CDR2 YYDKDF (reference sequence). V lost 5 bases, J lost 4 bases, and 3 bases stayed unmatched. This CDR3 is 13 amino acids long. The full variable domain, with the rest looked up from reference TRBV15 and TRBJ2-3, is DAMVIQNPRYQVTQFGKPVTLSCSQTLNHNVMYWYQQKSSQAPKLLFHYYDKDFNNEADTPDNFQSRRPNTSFCFLDIRSPGLGDTAMYLCATSQSGADTQYFGPGTRLTVL.

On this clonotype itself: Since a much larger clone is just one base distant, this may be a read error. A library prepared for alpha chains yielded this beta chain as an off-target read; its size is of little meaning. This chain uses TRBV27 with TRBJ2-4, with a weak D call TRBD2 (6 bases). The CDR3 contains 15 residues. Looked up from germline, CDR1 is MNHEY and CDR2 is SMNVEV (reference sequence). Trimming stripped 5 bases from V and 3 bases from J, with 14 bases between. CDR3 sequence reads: CASSPGALVKNIQYF. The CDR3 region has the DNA TGTGCCAGCAGTCCGGGAGCTCTAGTCAAAAACATTCAGTACTTC.

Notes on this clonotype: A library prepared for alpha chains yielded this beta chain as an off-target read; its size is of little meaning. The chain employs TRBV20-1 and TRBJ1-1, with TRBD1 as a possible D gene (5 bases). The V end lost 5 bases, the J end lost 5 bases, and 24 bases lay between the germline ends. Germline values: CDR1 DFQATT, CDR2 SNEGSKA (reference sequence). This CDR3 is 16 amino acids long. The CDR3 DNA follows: TGCAGTGCTGGTGCGAGGGACCGAGACGTAAGGACTGAAGCTTTCTTT. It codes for CSAGARDRDVRTEAFF.

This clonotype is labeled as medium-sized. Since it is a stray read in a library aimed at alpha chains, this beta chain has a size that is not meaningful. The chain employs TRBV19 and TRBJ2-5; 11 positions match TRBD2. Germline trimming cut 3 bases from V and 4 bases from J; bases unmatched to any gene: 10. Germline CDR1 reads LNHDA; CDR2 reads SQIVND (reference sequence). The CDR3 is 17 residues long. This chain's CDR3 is CASSMGFLAGGGETQYF. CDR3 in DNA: TGTGCCAGTAGTATGGGGTTTCTAGCGGGGGGCGGAGAGACCCAGTACTTC.

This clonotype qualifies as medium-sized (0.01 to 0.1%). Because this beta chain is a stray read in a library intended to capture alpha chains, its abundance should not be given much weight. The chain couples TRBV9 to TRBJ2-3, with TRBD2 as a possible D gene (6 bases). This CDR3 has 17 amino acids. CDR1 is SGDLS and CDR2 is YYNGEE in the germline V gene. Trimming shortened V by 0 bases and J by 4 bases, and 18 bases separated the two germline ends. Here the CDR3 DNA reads TGTGCCAGCAGCGTAGCTCAGGGACTGGATGTGGCAGATACGCAGTATTTT. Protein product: CASSVAQGLDVADTQYF.

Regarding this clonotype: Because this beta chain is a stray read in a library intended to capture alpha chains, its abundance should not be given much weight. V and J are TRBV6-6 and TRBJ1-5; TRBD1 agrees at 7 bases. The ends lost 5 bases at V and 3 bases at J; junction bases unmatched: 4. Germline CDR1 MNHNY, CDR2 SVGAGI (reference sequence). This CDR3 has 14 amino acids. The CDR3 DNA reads TGTGCCAGCAGTCAGGGACAGTACAATCAGCCCCAGCATTTT. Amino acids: CASSQGQYNQPQHF.

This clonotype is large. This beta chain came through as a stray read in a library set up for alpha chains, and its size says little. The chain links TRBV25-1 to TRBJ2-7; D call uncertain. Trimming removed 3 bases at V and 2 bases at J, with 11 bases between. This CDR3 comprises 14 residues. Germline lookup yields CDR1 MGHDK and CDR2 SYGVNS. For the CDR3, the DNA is TGTGCCAGCAGTGACTTGACTCAGACCTACGAGCAGTACTTC. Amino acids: CASSDLTQTYEQYF.

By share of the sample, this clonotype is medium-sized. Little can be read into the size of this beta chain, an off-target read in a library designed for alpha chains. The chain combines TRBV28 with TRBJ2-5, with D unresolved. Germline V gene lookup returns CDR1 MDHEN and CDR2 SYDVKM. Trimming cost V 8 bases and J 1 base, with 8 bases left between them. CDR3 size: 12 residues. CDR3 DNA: TGTGCCAGCCGGACCTTCCAAGAGACCCAGTACTTC. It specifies CASRTFQETQYF.

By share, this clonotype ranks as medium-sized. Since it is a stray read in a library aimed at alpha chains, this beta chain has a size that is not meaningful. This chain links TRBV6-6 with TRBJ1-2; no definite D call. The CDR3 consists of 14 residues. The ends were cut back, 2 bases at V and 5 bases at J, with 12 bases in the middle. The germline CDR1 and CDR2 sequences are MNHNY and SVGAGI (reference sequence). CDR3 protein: CASSYQNLRYGYTF. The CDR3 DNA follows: TGTGCCAGCAGTTACCAGAACCTTAGATATGGCTACACCTTC.

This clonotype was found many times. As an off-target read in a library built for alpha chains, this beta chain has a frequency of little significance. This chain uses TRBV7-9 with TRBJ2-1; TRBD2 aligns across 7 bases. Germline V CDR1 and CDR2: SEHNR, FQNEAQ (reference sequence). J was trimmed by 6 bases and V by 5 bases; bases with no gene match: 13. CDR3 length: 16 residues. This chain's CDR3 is CASSVLGAGWVNEQFF. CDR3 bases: TGTGCCAGCAGCGTACTAGGAGCGGGATGGGTCAATGAGCAGTTCTTC.

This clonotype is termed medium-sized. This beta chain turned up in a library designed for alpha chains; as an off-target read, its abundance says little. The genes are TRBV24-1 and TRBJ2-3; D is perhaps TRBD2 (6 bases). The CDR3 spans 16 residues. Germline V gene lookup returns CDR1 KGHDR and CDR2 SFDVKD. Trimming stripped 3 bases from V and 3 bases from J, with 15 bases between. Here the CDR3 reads CATSDPAGTGTDTQYF. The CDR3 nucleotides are TGTGCCACCAGTGATCCGGCGGGAACGGGGACAGATACGCAGTATTTT.

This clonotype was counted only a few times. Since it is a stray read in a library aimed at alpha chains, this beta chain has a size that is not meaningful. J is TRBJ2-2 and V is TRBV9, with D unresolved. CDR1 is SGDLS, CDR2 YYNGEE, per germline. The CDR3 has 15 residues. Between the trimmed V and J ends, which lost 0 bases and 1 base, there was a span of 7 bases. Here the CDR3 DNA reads TGTGCCAGCAGCGTAGATGCAAAGAACACCGGGGAGCTGTTTTTT. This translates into CASSVDAKNTGELFF.